This entry lists 24 T cell receptor beta chains sequenced from one sample in a study of early T cells in non-severe SARS-CoV-2 infection. TCRdb re-called the 5' RACE reads with MiXCR, one entry per CDR3 protein. The sample records tens of thousands of distinct CDR3 sequences, roughly a tenth being singletons. The sequenced material came from whole blood. Source of these receptors: an adult who was a healthcare worker with PCR-confirmed SARS-CoV-2 infection or an uninfected control (not recorded which).

The sample holds many counts of this clonotype. The V and J genes are TRBV19 and TRBJ1-2; D unclear. Looked up from germline, CDR1 is LNHDA and CDR2 is SQIVND (reference sequence). The CDR3 contains 13 residues. Trimming removed 9 bases from V and 2 bases from J, with 13 bases in between. CDR3 loop: CASSPQENYGYTF. The CDR3 DNA is TGTGCCAGCTCACCCCAGGAAAACTATGGCTACACCTTC. The full variable domain, completed using reference TRBV19 and TRBJ1-2, is DGGITQSPKYLFRKEGQNVTLSCEQNLNHDAMYWYRQDPGQGLRLIYYSQIVNDFQKGDIAEGYSVSREKKESFPLTVTSAQKNPTAFYLCASSPQENYGYTFGSGTRLTVV.

Remarks on this clonotype: Compared with germline, one end of the junction differs, possibly owing to a read error. The chain employs TRBV5-1 and TRBJ2-7; a weak D match, TRBD1 (6 bases). This CDR3 contains 15 residues. Germline CDR1 reads SGHRS; CDR2 reads YFSETQ. CDR3 bases: TGCACCAGCAGCTTGGAAGTCGGACAGAGCAACGAGCAGTACTTC. It specifies CTSSLEVGQSNEQYF.

A few counts support this clonotype. The CDR3 sequence: CASTPRDRPEQFF. The CDR3 DNA sequence: TGTGCCAGCACCCCTCGGGACAGACCTGAGCAGTTCTTC. The rearrangement uses TRBV7-9 and TRBJ2-1; 7 bases agree with TRBD1. The CDR3 consists of 13 residues. V dropped 7 bases and J dropped 9; count of bases not matched to a gene: 9. Germline V gives CDR1 SEHNR, CDR2 FQNEAQ (reference sequence).

The gene calls are TRBV12-3 or TRBV12-4 and TRBJ2-3; D not certain. The CDR3 contains 14 residues. V lost 10 bases and J lost 0, with 14 bases in between. CDR3 nucleotide sequence: TGTGCCAACACCCAGCAACCTAGCACAGATACGCAGTATTTT. Translated, it gives CANTQQPSTDTQYF.

This clonotype occurred many times. The rearrangement uses TRBV19 and TRBJ1-3; D not resolved. CDR1 and CDR2 from the germline V gene are LNHDA and SQIVND (reference sequence). The CDR3 is made up of 15 amino acids. Trimming cost V 6 bases and J 0 bases, with 12 bases left between them. The CDR3 here is CASREVAYSGNTIYF. The CDR3 coding sequence is TGTGCCAGTAGGGAGGTGGCCTACTCTGGAAACACCATATATTTT.

This clonotype was detected many times. The chain carries TRBV12-3 or TRBV12-4 and TRBJ1-5; D is undetermined. The CDR3 sequence is 13 residues long. V lost 3 bases to trimming and J lost 4 bases, with 7 bases between them. The CDR3 sequence: CASSLDGNQPQHF. The CDR3 bases are TGTGCCAGCAGTTTGGACGGTAATCAGCCCCAGCATTTT.

The chain joins TRBV4-1 to TRBJ2-3; D is perhaps TRBD2 (5 bases). Deletions cut 1 base from V and 3 bases from J, with 5 bases between. Germline V gene lookup returns CDR1 MGHRA and CDR2 YSYEKL. The CDR3 extends over 13 amino acids. For the CDR3, the DNA is TGCGCCAGCAGCCAAGGGAGGACAGATACGCAGTATTTT. It is translated as CASSQGRTDTQYF.

This clonotype was seen repeatedly, ten times or more. The genes are TRBV11-2 and TRBJ2-7; 11 nucleotides match TRBD2. V lost 2 bases, J lost 3 bases, and 9 bases stayed unmatched. Germline assignment: CDR1 SGHAT and CDR2 FQNNGV. The CDR3 is 17 amino acids. CDR3 in amino acids: CASSLLVGLAGGYEQYF. The CDR3 nucleotides read TGTGCCAGCAGCTTATTGGTGGGTCTAGCGGGGGGCTACGAGCAGTACTTC.

This clonotype was seen at least ten times. The V call is TRBV6-5, the J call TRBJ1-1; possible D gene TRBD1, 6 bases. The CDR3 is 13 amino acids. The V gene's germline CDR1 is MNHEY and CDR2 SVGAGI. V was pared by 2 bases and J by 6 bases, with 10 bases between. The CDR3 DNA reads as TGTGCCAGCAGTTACGCAGGGGAGGCTGAAGCTTTCTTT. Amino acids: CASSYAGEAEAFF.

This clonotype was counted at least ten times. V is TRBV7-9 and J is TRBJ2-7; TRBD2 is a possible D gene (5 bases). The CDR3 is 12 amino acids. CDR1 and CDR2 from the germline V gene are SEHNR and FQNEAQ (reference sequence). Trimming stripped 5 bases from V and 4 bases from J, with 9 bases between. CDR3 amino acids: CASSGGAYEQYF. In DNA, the CDR3 is TGTGCCAGCAGCGGAGGCGCGTACGAGCAGTACTTC.

The chain uses TRBV18 and TRBJ1-5; D perhaps matches TRBD1 (5 bases). This CDR3 is 14 amino acids long. From germline, CDR1 is KGHSH and CDR2 LQKENI. With 3 bases removed from V and 4 bases from J, the gap between germline ends came to 10 bases. This CDR3 is CASSPAGRNQPQHF. DNA of the CDR3: TGTGCCAGCTCACCGGCAGGGCGGAATCAGCCCCAGCATTTT. Drawing the rest from reference TRBV18 and TRBJ1-5, the complete variable domain is NAGVMQNPRHLVRRRGQEARLRCSPMKGHSHVYWYRQLPEEGLKFMVYLQKENIIDESGMPKERFSAEFPKEGPSILRIQQVVRGDSAAYFCASSPAGRNQPQHFGDGTRLSIL.

This rearrangement joins TRBV7-9 to TRBJ2-5; D gene unclear. The germline V gene has CDR1 SEHNR and CDR2 FQNEAQ (reference sequence). CDR3 length equals 13 residues. Deletions cut 1 base from V and 5 bases from J, with 8 bases between. The CDR3 DNA sequence: TGTGCCAGCAGCTTAGTCCTGTCGGAGACCCAGTACTTC. Translating gives CASSLVLSETQYF.

In its sample, this clonotype was seen many times. V gene TRBV7-9 combines with J gene TRBJ1-4; possible D gene TRBD1, 6 bases. The V gene's germline CDR1 is SEHNR and CDR2 FQNEAQ (reference sequence). The V and J ends lost 1 base and 6 bases respectively, with 12 bases between them. The CDR3 length is 15 residues. DNA of the CDR3: TGTGCCAGCAGCTTAGTGGGGGCCACAGATGAAAAACTGTTTTTT. Its translation is CASSLVGATDEKLFF.

This clonotype was seen more than once but under ten times. The CDR3 nucleotides read TGTGCCAGCAGCCAAGAAAGGGCCAAGGATGAGCAGTTCTTC. It specifies CASSQERAKDEQFF. J is TRBJ2-1 and V is TRBV4-2; D unresolved. Trimming removed 0 bases from V and 8 bases from J, with 11 bases in between. This CDR3 is 14 amino acids long. Germline loops: CDR1 LGHNA, CDR2 YNFKEQ.

This clonotype was detected ten times or more. The chain combines TRBV7-9 with TRBJ2-5, with TRBD2 matching over 11 bases. The CDR3 covers 15 residues. Germline V gene data show CDR1 as SEHNR and CDR2 as FQNEAQ (reference sequence). J gave up 5 bases and V 3 bases, and 5 bases lay outside the gene matches. Written as DNA, the CDR3 is TGTGCCAGCAGCTTCCCGACTAGCGGGGATGAGACCCAGTACTTC. Amino acid sequence: CASSFPTSGDETQYF.

This clonotype was seen ten or more times. V and J are TRBV7-2 and TRBJ2-1; no clear D. Trimming stripped 6 bases from V and 2 bases from J, with 8 bases between. Germline V gives CDR1 SGHTA, CDR2 FQGNSA. The CDR3 consists of 13 residues. The CDR3 sequence: CASSVATYNEQFF. The DNA of the CDR3 is TGTGCCAGCAGTGTGGCAACCTACAATGAGCAGTTCTTC.

This chain links TRBV21-1 with TRBJ2-7; the D call TRBD2 from the table was never checked on the DNA. TRBV21-1 is flagged as a pseudogene. The CDR3 spans 14 residues. The CDR3 protein is CASSGAGGSYEQYF. In DNA form, the CDR3 reads TGTGCCAGCAGCGGAGCGGGGGGTTCCTACGAGCAGTACTTC.

This clonotype is labeled hyperexpanded (1% or more). The rearrangement joins TRBV9 to TRBJ2-7; TRBD1 matches at 10 bases. Trimming at V came to 2 bases and at J to 2 bases, leaving 4 bases not matched to a gene. CDR1 is SGDLS, CDR2 YYNGEE, per germline. The CDR3 runs 15 residues. The CDR3 DNA reads as TGTGCCAGCAGCGTGGGACAGGGGAAGGCCTACGAGCAGTACTTC. This translates into CASSVGQGKAYEQYF.

This clonotype has more than one count but fewer than ten. The chain employs TRBV27 and TRBJ1-3, with D possibly being TRBD1 (5 bases). V lost 3 bases and J lost 0, with 12 bases in between. CDR3 length: 16 residues. Germline V lookup: CDR1 MNHEY, CDR2 SMNVEV (reference sequence). Here the CDR3 DNA reads TGTGCCAGCAGTTTGAGGGGCACTTTCTCTGGAAACACCATATATTTT. The encoded protein is CASSLRGTFSGNTIYF.

This clonotype was seen a handful of times. The chain couples TRBV10-3 to TRBJ2-1; maybe TRBD1 (6 bases). The V gene lost 7 bases and the J gene lost 8 bases, with 9 bases spanning the gap. Looked up from germline, CDR1 is ENHRY and CDR2 is SYGVKD. This CDR3 region has 11 residues. CDR3 coding DNA: TGTGCCATCAAAGAGGGGGATGAGCAGTTCTTC. Protein: CAIKEGDEQFF.

This clonotype was observed at least ten times. The DNA for the CDR3 is TGTGCCAGCAGTTTCCCCGAGCCCCTGCGGGGGGGCCGCAATGAGCAGTTCTTC. It translates to CASSFPEPLRGGRNEQFF. The rearrangement uses TRBV12-3 or TRBV12-4 and TRBJ2-1, with 9 bases identical to TRBD2. V trimming: 3 bases; J trimming: 6 bases; junction bases outside the gene matches: 15. The CDR3 extends over 18 amino acids.

The sample holds a few counts of this clonotype. V is TRBV5-4 and J is TRBJ1-6; D ambiguous. CDR3 size: 12 residues. Germline V CDR1 and CDR2: SGHNT, YYREEE (reference sequence). V dropped 0 bases and J dropped 9 bases, with 4 bases sitting between them. CDR3 protein: CASSLVGSPLHF. The CDR3 region has the DNA TGTGCCAGCAGCTTGGTGGGTTCACCCCTCCACTTT.

Sample share makes this clonotype medium-sized. V and J are TRBV12-3 or TRBV12-4 and TRBJ1-3, with D hard to call. V lost 6 bases and J lost 6, with 15 bases in between. The CDR3 covers 14 residues. CDR3 in amino acids: CASSVRAPENTIYF. CDR3 nucleotide sequence: TGTGCCAGCAGCGTTAGGGCACCTGAAAACACCATATATTTT.

The V call is TRBV30, the J call TRBJ1-1, with D possibly matching TRBD1 (5 bases). The V gene lost 2 bases and the J gene lost 3 bases, with 13 bases spanning the gap. Looked up from germline, CDR1 is GTSNPN and CDR2 is SVGIG (reference sequence). The CDR3 sequence is 14 residues long. CDR3 DNA: TGTGCCTGGAGTTTTCCACAGGACTACACTGAAGCTTTCTTT. It is translated as CAWSFPQDYTEAFF.